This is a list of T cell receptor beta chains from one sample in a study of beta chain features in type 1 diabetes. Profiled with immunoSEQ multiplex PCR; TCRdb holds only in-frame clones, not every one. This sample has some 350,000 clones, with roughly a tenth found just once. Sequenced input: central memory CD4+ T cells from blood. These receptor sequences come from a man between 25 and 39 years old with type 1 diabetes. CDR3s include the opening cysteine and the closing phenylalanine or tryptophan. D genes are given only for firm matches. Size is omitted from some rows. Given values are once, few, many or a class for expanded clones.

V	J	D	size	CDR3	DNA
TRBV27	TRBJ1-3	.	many	CASSLGVGPRSGNTIYF	TGTGCCAGCAGTTTAGGGGTTGGCCCCCGCTCTGGAAACACCATATATTTT
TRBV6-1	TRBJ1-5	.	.	CASWGGPFQPQHF	TGTGCCAGCTGGGGGGGGCCGTTTCAGCCCCAGCATTTT
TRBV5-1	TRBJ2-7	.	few	CASSLERTRSYEQYF	TGCGCCAGCAGCTTGGAGAGGACAAGGTCCTACGAGCAGTACTTC
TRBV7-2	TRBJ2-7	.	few	CASSLAGGTVYSYEQYF	TGTGCCAGCAGCTTGGCGGGTGGTACAGTTTACTCCTACGAGCAGTACTTC
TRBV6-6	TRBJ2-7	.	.	CASSPTRDEQYF	TGTGCCAGCAGCCCTACCAGGGACGAGCAGTACTTC
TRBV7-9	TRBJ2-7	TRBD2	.	CASSPLAGGGYEQYF	TGTGCCAGCAGCCCTCTAGCGGGAGGAGGGTACGAGCAGTACTTC
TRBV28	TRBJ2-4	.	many	CASSSPASGYTQYF	TGTGCCAGCAGTTCCCCGGCAAGCGGCTACACTCAGTACTTC
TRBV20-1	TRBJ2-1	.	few	CSARGRDEQFF	TGCAGTGCTAGAGGTCGGGATGAGCAGTTCTTC
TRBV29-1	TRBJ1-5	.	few	CSVGGVGNQPQHF	TGCAGCGTGGGAGGGGTCGGCAATCAGCCCCAGCATTTT
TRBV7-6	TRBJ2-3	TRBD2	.	CASSHPRGLAGTDTQYF	TGTGCCAGCAGCCACCCCCGGGGACTAGCGGGAACAGATACGCAGTATTTT
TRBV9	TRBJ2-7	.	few	CASSVGPDDHYEQYF	TGTGCCAGCAGCGTAGGTCCCGATGATCACTACGAGCAGTACTTC
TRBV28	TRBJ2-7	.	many	CASRTWGFYEQYF	TGTGCCAGCAGGACATGGGGATTCTACGAGCAGTACTTC
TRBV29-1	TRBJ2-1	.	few	CSGGSYNEQFF	TGCAGCGGGGGGAGCTACAATGAGCAGTTCTTC
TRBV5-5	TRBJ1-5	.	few	CASSLGRGQQPQHF	TGTGCCAGCAGCTTGGGACGGGGTCAACAGCCCCAGCATTTT
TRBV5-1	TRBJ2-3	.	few	CASSVDSRTDTQYF	TGCGCCAGCAGCGTGGACAGTAGGACAGATACGCAGTATTTT
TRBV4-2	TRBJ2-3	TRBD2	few	CASSQVLAGAGTDTQYF	TGTGCCAGCAGCCAAGTGCTAGCGGGAGCGGGCACAGATACGCAGTATTTT
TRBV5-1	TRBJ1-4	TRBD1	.	CASSLGQAVGEKLFF	TGCGCCAGCAGCCTAGGACAGGCCGTGGGGGAAAAACTGTTTTTT
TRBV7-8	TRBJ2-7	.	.	CASSLGLIGVYEQYF	TGTGCCAGCAGCTTAGGACTCATAGGAGTCTACGAGCAGTACTTC
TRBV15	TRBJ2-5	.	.	CATSSTGLETQYF	TGTGCCACCAGCAGCACAGGTTTAGAGACCCAGTACTTC
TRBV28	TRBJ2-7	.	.	CASSLYDRFILLDKRYEQYF	TGTGCCAGCAGTTTGTATGACAGGTTTATCCTGCTGGATAAGAGGTACGAGCAGTACTTC
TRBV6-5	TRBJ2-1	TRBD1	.	CASRLDRGLNNEQFF	TGTGCCAGCAGATTGGACAGGGGGCTGAACAATGAGCAGTTCTTC
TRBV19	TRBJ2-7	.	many	CASRENYEQYF	TGTGCCAGTAGAGAGAACTACGAGCAGTACTTC
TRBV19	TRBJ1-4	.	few	CASRNYEKLFF	TGTGCCTCACGGAACTATGAAAAACTGTTTTTT
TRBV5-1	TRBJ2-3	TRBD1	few	CASSDPQGSDTQYF	TGCGCCAGCAGCGACCCACAGGGGTCAGATACGCAGTATTTT
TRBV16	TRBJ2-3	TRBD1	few	CASTSYRGDTQYF	TGTGCCAGCACCTCATACAGGGGCGATACGCAGTATTTT
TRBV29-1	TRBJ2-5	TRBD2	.	CSVDSLAGVDQYF	TGCAGCGTTGATAGTCTAGCGGGAGTGGACCAGTACTTC
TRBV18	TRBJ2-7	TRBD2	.	CASSLPGTSGTYEQYF	TGTGCCAGCTCACTACCCGGGACTAGCGGGACCTACGAGCAGTACTTC
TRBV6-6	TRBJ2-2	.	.	CASSYRPPKEAGELFF	TGTGCCAGCAGTTACCGGCCGCCAAAAGAGGCCGGGGAGCTGTTTTTT
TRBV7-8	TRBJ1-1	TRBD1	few	CASSLRTGGEDTEAFF	TGTGCCAGCAGCTTAAGGACAGGGGGCGAAGACACTGAAGCTTTCTTT
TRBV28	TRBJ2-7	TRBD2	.	CASSLGGQKSEQYF	TGTGCCAGCAGTTTGGGAGGGCAAAAAAGCGAGCAGTACTTC
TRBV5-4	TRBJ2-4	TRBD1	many	CASSNPTGTLNIQYF	TGTGCCAGCAGCAACCCGACAGGGACCTTAAACATTCAGTACTTC
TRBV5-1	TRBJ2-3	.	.	CASSLQGNGADTQYF	TGCGCCAGCAGCTTGCAAGGAAATGGCGCAGATACGCAGTATTTT